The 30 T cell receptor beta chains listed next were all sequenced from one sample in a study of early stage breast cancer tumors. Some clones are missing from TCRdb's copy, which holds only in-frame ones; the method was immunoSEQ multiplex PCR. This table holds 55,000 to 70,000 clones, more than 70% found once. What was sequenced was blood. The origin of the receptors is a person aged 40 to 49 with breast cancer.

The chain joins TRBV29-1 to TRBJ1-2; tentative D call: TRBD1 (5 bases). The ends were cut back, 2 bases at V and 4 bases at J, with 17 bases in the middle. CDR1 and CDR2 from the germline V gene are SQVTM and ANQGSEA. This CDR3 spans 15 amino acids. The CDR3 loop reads CSVELTARAVYGYTF. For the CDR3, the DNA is TGCAGCGTTGAATTAACGGCCAGGGCCGTCTATGGCTACACCTTC. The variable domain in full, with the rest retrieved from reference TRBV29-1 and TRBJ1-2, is SAVISQKPSRDICQRGTSLTIQCQVDSQVTMMFWYRQQPGQSLTLIATANQGSEATYESGFVIDKFPISRPNLTFSTLTVSNMSPEDSSIYLCSVELTARAVYGYTFGSGTRLTVV.

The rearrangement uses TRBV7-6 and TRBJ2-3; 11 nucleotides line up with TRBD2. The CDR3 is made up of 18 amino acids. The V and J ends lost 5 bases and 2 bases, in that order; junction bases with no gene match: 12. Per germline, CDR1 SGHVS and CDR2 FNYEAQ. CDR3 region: CASSLLAGEMGVTDTQYF. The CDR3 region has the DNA TGTGCCAGCAGCCTACTAGCGGGAGAAATGGGGGTCACAGATACGCAGTATTTT.

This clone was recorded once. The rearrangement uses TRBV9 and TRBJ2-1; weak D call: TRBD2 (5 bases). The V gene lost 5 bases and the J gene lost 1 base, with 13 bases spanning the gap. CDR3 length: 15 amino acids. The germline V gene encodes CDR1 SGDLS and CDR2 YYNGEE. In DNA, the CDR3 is TGTGCCAGCAGAGCAGGACGGAGGTCCTACAATGAGCAGTTCTTC. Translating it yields CASRAGRRSYNEQFF.

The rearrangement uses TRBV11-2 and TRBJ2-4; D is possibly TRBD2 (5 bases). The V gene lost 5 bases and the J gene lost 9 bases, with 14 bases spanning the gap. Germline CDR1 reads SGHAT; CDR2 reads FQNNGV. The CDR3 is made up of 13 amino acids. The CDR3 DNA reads TGTGCCAGCAGCACCACCCCAGGAGGCATTCAGTACTTC. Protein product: CASSTTPGGIQYF.

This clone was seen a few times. The CDR3 DNA reads TGTGCCTGGGGACACGCGACTGGGGCCAACGTCCTGACTTTC. Translated: CAWGHATGANVLTF. The chain uses TRBV30 and TRBJ2-6; possibly TRBD1 for D (5 bases). Germline values: CDR1 GTSNPN, CDR2 SVGIG (reference sequence). V was cut by 5 bases and J by 2 bases, with 10 bases left in between. This CDR3 comprises 14 residues.

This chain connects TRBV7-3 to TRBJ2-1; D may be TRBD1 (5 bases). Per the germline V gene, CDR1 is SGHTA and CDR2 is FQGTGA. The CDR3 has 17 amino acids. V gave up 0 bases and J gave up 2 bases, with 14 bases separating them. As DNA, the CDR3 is TGTGCCAGCAGCTTAACGGGGCAGGACAAACCCTACAATGAGCAGTTCTTC. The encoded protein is CASSLTGQDKPYNEQFF.

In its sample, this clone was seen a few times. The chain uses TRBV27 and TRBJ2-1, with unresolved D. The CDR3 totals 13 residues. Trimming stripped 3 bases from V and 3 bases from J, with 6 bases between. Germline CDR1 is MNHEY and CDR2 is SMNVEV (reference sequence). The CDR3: CASSFSNYNEQFF. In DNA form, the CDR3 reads TGTGCCAGCAGTTTTTCCAACTACAATGAGCAGTTCTTC.

CDR3 nucleotide sequence: TGTGCCACGGCCAGGGATAGCAATCAGCCCCAGCATTTT. This sequence encodes CATARDSNQPQHF. The chain has TRBV2 and TRBJ1-5; perhaps TRBD1 as D (5 bases). V lost 10 bases and J lost 0, with 10 bases in between. The CDR3 has 13 amino acids. CDR1 is SNHLY and CDR2 is FYNNEI in the germline V gene.

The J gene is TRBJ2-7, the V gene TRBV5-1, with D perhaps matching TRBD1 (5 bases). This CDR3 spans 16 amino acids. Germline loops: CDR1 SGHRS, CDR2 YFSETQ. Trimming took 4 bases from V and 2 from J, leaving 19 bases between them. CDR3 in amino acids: CASSLDSGPGTYEQYF. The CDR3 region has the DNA TGCGCCAGCAGCCTTGACTCCGGACCAGGGACCTACGAGCAGTACTTC. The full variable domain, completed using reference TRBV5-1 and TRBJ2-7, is KAGVTQTPRYLIKTRGQQVTLSCSPISGHRSVSWYQQTPGQGLQFLFEYFSETQRNKGNFPGRFSGRQFSNSRSEMNVSTLELGDSALYLCASSLDSGPGTYEQYFGPGTRLTVT.

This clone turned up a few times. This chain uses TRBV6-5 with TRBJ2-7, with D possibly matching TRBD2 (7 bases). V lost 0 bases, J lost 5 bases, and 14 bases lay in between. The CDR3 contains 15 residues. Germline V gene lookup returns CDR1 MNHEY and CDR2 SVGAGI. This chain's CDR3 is CASSYSWRGTNEQYF. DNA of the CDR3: TGTGCCAGCAGTTACTCGTGGCGGGGGACAAACGAGCAGTACTTC.

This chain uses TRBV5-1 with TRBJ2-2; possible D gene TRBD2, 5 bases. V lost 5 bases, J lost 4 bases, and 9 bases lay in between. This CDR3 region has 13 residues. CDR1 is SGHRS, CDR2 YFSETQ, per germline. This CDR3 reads CASRARVTGELFF. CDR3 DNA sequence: TGCGCCAGCAGGGCGCGGGTCACCGGGGAGCTGTTTTTT.

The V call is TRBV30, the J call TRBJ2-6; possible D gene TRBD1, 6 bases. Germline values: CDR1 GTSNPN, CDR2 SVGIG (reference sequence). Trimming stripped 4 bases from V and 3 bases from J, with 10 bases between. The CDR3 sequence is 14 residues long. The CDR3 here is CAWNRVDGANVLTF. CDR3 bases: TGTGCCTGGAACAGGGTGGATGGGGCCAACGTCCTGACTTTC.

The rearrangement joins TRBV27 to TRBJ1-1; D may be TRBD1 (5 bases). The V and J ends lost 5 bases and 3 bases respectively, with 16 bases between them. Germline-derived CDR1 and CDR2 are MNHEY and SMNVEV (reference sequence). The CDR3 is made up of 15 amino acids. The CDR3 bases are TGTGCCAGCAGTACACGATGGCAGGGAGACACTGAAGCTTTCTTT. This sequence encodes CASSTRWQGDTEAFF.

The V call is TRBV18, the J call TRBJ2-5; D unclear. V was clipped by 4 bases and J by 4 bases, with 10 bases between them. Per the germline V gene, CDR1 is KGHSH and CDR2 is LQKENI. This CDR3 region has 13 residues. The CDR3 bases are TGTGCCAGCTCACAAGGGAATACAGAGACCCAGTACTTC. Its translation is CASSQGNTETQYF.

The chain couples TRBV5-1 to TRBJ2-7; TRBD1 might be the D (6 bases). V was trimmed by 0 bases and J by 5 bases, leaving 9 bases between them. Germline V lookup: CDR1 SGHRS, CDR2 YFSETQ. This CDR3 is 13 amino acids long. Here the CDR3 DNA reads TGCGCCAGCAGCTTGGACAGGGCGGACGAGCAGTACTTC. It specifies CASSLDRADEQYF.

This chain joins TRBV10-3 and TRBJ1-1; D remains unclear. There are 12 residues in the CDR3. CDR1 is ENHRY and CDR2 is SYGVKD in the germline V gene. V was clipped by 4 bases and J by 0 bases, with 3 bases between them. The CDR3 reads CAISGVNTEAFF. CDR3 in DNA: TGTGCCATCAGTGGGGTGAACACTGAAGCTTTCTTT.

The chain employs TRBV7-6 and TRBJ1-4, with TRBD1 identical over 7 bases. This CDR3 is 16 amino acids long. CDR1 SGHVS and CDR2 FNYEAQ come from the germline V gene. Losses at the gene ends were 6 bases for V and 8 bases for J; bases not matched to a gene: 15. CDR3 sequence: CASSFEPQGVGEKLFF. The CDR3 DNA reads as TGTGCCAGCAGTTTCGAGCCTCAGGGGGTGGGGGAAAAACTGTTTTTT.

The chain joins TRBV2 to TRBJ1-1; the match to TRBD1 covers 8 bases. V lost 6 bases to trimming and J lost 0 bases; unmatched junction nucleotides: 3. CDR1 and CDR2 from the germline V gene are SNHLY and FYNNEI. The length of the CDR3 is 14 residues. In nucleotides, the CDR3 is TGTGCCAGCAGGCACAGGGGGTTGAACACTGAAGCTTTCTTT. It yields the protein CASRHRGLNTEAFF.

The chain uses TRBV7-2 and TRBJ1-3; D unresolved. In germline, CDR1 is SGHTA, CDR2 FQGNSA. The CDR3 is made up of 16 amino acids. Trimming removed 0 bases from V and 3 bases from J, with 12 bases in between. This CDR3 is CASSLAGRALGNTIYF. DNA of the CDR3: TGTGCCAGCAGCTTAGCAGGGCGAGCTCTTGGAAACACCATATATTTT.

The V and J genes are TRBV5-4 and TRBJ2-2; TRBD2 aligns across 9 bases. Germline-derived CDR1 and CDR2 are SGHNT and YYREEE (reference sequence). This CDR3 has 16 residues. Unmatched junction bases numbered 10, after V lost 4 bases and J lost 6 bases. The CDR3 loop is CASSTISGRGPGELFF. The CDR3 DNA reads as TGTGCCAGCAGCACCATTAGCGGGAGAGGGCCCGGGGAGCTGTTTTTT.

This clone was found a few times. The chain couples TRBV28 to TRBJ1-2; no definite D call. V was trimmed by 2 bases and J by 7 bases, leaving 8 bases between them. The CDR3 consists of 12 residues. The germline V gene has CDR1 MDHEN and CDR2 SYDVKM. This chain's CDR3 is CASSLMAVGYTF. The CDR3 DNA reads TGTGCCAGCAGTTTAATGGCAGTTGGCTACACCTTC.

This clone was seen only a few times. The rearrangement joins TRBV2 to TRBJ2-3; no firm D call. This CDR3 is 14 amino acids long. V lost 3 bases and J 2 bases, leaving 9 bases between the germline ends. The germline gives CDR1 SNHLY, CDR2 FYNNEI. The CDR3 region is CASSDGPFTDTQYF. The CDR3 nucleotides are TGTGCCAGCAGTGATGGCCCGTTCACAGATACGCAGTATTTT.

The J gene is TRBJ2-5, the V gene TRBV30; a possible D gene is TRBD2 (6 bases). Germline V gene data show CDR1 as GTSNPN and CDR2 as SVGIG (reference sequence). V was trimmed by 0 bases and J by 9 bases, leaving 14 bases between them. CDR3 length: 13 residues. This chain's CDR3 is CAWSVPGGTAQYF. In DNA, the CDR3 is TGTGCCTGGAGTGTACCGGGCGGGACGGCCCAGTACTTC.

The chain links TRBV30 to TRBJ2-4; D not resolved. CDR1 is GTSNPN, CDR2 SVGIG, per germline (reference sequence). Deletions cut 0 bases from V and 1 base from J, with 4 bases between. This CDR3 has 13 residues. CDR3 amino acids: CAWSVEAKNIQYF. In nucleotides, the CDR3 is TGTGCCTGGAGTGTGGAGGCCAAAAACATTCAGTACTTC.

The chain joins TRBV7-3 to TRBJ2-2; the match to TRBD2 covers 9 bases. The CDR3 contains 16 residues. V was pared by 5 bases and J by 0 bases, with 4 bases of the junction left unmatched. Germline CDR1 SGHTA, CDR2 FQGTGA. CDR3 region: CASSVGLATNTGELFF. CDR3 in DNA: TGTGCCAGCAGCGTCGGACTAGCGACGAACACCGGGGAGCTGTTTTTT.

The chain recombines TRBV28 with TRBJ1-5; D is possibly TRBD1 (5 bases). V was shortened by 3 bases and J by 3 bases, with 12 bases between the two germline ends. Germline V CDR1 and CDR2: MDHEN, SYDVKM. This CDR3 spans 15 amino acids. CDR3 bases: TGTGCCAGCAGTTTTAGCTCGGGGCACAATCAGCCCCAGCATTTT. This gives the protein CASSFSSGHNQPQHF. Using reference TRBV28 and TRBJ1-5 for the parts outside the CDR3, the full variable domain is DVKVTQSSRYLVKRTGEKVFLECVQDMDHENMFWYRQDPGLGLRLIYFSYDVKMKEKGDIPEGYSVSREKKERFSLILESASTNQTSMYLCASSFSSGHNQPQHFGDGTRLSIL.

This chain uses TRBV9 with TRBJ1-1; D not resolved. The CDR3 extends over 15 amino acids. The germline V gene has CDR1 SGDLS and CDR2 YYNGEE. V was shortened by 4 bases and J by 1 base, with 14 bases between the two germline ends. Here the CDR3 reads CASSPRVGPNTEAFF. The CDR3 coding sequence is TGTGCCAGCAGCCCCCGAGTAGGGCCGAACACTGAAGCTTTCTTT.

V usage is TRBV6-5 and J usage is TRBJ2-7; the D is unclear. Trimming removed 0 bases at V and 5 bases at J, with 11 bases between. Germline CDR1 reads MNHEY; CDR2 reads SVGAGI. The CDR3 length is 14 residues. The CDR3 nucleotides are TGTGCCAGCAGTTACTCGGGCCCCCAACACGAGCAGTACTTC. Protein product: CASSYSGPQHEQYF.

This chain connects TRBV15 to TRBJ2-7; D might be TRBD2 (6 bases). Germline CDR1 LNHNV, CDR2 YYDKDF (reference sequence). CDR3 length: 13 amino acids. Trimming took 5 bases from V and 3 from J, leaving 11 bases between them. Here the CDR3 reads CATSFSGGYEQYF. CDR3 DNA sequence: TGTGCCACCAGCTTTTCCGGGGGCTACGAGCAGTACTTC.

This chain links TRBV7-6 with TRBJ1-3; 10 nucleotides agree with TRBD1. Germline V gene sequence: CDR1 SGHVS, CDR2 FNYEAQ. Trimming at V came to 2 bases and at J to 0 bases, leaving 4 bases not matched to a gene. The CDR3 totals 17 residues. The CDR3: CASSLTGQGSSGNTIYF. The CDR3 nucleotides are TGTGCCAGCAGCTTAACGGGACAGGGGAGCTCTGGAAACACCATATATTTT.